Below are 2 T cell receptor beta chains sequenced from a single sample in a study of beta chain features in type 1 diabetes. The study's findings and limits: When Type 1 diabetes patients were examined, their TCRB CDR3s proved moderately but significantly shorter in all four CD4+ subsets.

Every isolated RNA sample was fully reverse transcribed, so sequencing captured expressed TCRB transcripts. Assay used: immunoSEQ multiplex PCR; TCRdb lists only in-frame clones, some missing. The table lists about 160,000 clones, 10% of them singletons. These receptors lack a known antigen. The sample comprised central memory CD4+ T cells from blood. The receptor source for this set is a man aged 25-40 years with type 1 diabetes.

The chain carries TRBV29-1 and TRBJ2-4; TRBD1 matches 8 bases. Germline values: CDR1 SQVTM, CDR2 ANQGSEA. CDR3 length: 13 amino acids. J gave up 8 bases and V 7 bases, and 10 bases lay outside the gene matches. Written as DNA, the CDR3 is TGCAGCGCTGGATCGGGACAGGCATACATTCAGTACTTC. Translated: CSAGSGQAYIQYF.

The gene calls are TRBV2 and TRBJ2-5; D gene unclear. The J call may be incorrect, as the DNA end agrees better with TRBJ2-7. The CDR3 totals 12 residues. Germline CDR1 SNHLY, CDR2 FYNNEI. The CDR3 bases are TGTGCCAGCAGTGTACAGTCCTACGAGCAGTACTTC. Translated, it gives CASSVQSYEQYF.